Listed here are 24 T cell receptor beta chains from one sample, sequenced in a study of response to subunit inactivated influenza vaccine. TCRdb fed the RT-PCR reads into MiXCR, producing one record per CDR3 protein. The data contain about 530,000 distinct CDR3 sequences, approximately 12% of them singletons. Sequenced material: PBMCs from blood, taken on the day of vaccination. Receptor source: a man aged 45-65 years who received an inactivated influenza vaccine.

This clonotype came up a few times. This chain joins TRBV5-1 and TRBJ2-3; 15 bases match TRBD2. CDR1 is SGHRS, CDR2 YFSETQ, per germline. The CDR3 has 19 residues. Losses at the gene ends were 7 bases for V and 2 bases for J; bases not matched to a gene: 14. DNA of the CDR3: TGCGCCAGCGCCGCCTTGCCGGGACTAGCGGGGGGACACACAGATACGCAGTATTTT. Translation gives CASAALPGLAGGHTDTQYF.

This clonotype was detected only a few times. This chain joins TRBV5-8 and TRBJ2-1; D might be TRBD1 (6 bases). Trimming cost V 1 base and J 3 bases, with 20 bases left between them. This CDR3 has 18 amino acids. Germline CDR1 reads SGHTS; CDR2 reads YDEGEE. The CDR3 spells CASSLFSVGQTIYNEQFF. The DNA of the CDR3 is TGTGCCAGCAGCTTGTTTTCTGTAGGACAGACCATCTACAATGAGCAGTTCTTC.

The chain has TRBV18 and TRBJ2-5; D perhaps matches TRBD1 (6 bases). V was cut by 3 bases and J by 4 bases, with 15 bases left in between. The germline V gene has CDR1 KGHSH and CDR2 LQKENI. This CDR3 has 15 residues. CDR3 in amino acids: CASSPGQHKGETQYF. The DNA for the CDR3 is TGTGCCAGCTCACCTGGACAGCATAAGGGAGAGACCCAGTACTTC. The whole variable domain, remainder taken from reference TRBV18 and TRBJ2-5, is NAGVMQNPRHLVRRRGQEARLRCSPMKGHSHVYWYRQLPEEGLKFMVYLQKENIIDESGMPKERFSAEFPKEGPSILRIQQVVRGDSAAYFCASSPGQHKGETQYFGPGTRLLVL.

This clonotype has only a few counts. The chain links TRBV11-2 to TRBJ2-5, with D possibly being TRBD1 (5 bases). V was clipped by 3 bases and J by 5 bases, with 16 bases between them. Germline V gene sequence: CDR1 SGHAT, CDR2 FQNNGV. The CDR3 extends over 15 amino acids. CDR3 nucleotides: TGTGCCAGCAGCTTTACCCAGGGCCGCAGGGAGACCCAGTACTTC. Its protein product is CASSFTQGRRETQYF.

This clonotype has ten or more counts. The chain carries TRBV4-2 and TRBJ2-1; 13 nucleotides align to TRBD2. Germline V gene lookup returns CDR1 LGHNA and CDR2 YNFKEQ. This CDR3 region has 15 residues. V was pared by 5 bases and J by 5 bases, with 3 bases of the junction left unmatched. The CDR3 nucleotides read TGTGCCAGCAGCAGACTAGCGGGAGGAAACAATGAGCAGTTCTTC. It is translated as CASSRLAGGNNEQFF.

This clonotype was seen a handful of times. This sequence joins TRBV11-1 and TRBJ2-7; 12 nucleotides match TRBD2. Germline CDR1 and CDR2: SGHAT and FQDESV (reference sequence). The CDR3 covers 18 residues. With V trimmed by 6 bases and J by 2 bases, 14 bases remained unmatched. Here the CDR3 reads CASSSGSILAGGPYEQYF. DNA for the CDR3: TGTGCCAGCAGTTCGGGCTCCATCCTAGCGGGGGGGCCCTACGAGCAGTACTTC.

This clonotype has a handful of counts. The chain combines TRBV20-1 with TRBJ2-7, with D possibly matching TRBD1 (5 bases). Germline CDR1 reads DFQATT; CDR2 reads SNEGSKA (reference sequence). This CDR3 comprises 13 residues. V was pared by 3 bases and J by 3 bases, with 12 bases between. CDR3 loop: CSASGRAVYEQYF. The CDR3 DNA sequence: TGCAGTGCTAGTGGCAGGGCGGTCTACGAGCAGTACTTC.

CDR3 in DNA: TGTGCCAGCAGTTTAAGTGTCTATTTTGCGCCAGAGCCAGGGAATACCGGGGAGCTGTTTTTT. Its translation is CASSLSVYFAPEPGNTGELFF. V usage is TRBV28 and J usage is TRBJ2-2; D possibly corresponds to TRBD1 (5 bases). The V and J ends lost 2 bases and 5 bases respectively, with 30 bases between them. The CDR3 extends over 21 amino acids. Germline CDR1 MDHEN, CDR2 SYDVKM.

This clonotype was counted ten times or more. The chain employs TRBV12-3 or TRBV12-4 and TRBJ1-1; D is possibly TRBD1 (5 bases). There are 16 residues in the CDR3. V dropped 4 bases and J dropped 5 bases, with 20 bases sitting between them. CDR3 in amino acids: CASSSIPRQGRTEAFF. The CDR3 nucleotides read TGTGCCAGCAGTTCCATCCCCAGGCAGGGTAGGACTGAAGCTTTCTTT.

J is TRBJ2-3 and V is TRBV28; 7 nucleotides agree with TRBD2. J lost 5 bases, V lost 3 bases, and 11 bases had no gene match. CDR1 is MDHEN and CDR2 is SYDVKM in the germline V gene. There are 16 residues in the CDR3. The DNA for the CDR3 is TGTGCCAGCAGTTTGTCGGTAGCGGGCGAACTAGATACGCAGTATTTT. This codes for CASSLSVAGELDTQYF.

The genes are TRBV5-1 and TRBJ2-5, with 7 bases matching TRBD1. The CDR3 spans 15 residues. Germline values: CDR1 SGHRS, CDR2 YFSETQ. The junction had 6 bases not matched to a gene; V was cut back by 3 bases and J by 1 base. The CDR3 loop reads CASSSYRGSQETQYF. CDR3 sequence (DNA): TGCGCCAGCAGCTCGTACAGGGGATCCCAAGAGACCCAGTACTTC.

This clonotype has a count of ten or more. The V and J genes are TRBV4-1 and TRBJ2-1, with 7 nucleotides matching TRBD1. CDR1 is MGHRA and CDR2 is YSYEKL in the germline V gene. This CDR3 is built from 14 residues. V was pared by 5 bases and J by 8 bases, with 9 bases of the junction left unmatched. The CDR3, as DNA: TGCGCCAGCAGCAAGAGACAGGGTATGGATGAGCAGTTCTTC. Protein product: CASSKRQGMDEQFF.

The genes are TRBV20-1 and TRBJ2-2; 11 bases fit TRBD2. This CDR3 region has 14 residues. After removal of 6 bases from V and 6 bases from J, the junction contained 6 bases not matched to a gene. The germline V gene encodes CDR1 DFQATT and CDR2 SNEGSKA (reference sequence). CDR3 in DNA: TGCAGTGCCTTAGCGGGGGGGTCGTCCGGGGAGCTGTTTTTT. Translated, it gives CSALAGGSSGELFF.

This clonotype occurred a few times. The chain couples TRBV7-9 to TRBJ2-3, with no clear D. V lost 2 bases and J lost 5, with 14 bases in between. This CDR3 has 15 amino acids. CDR1 is SEHNR and CDR2 is FQNEAQ in the germline V gene (reference sequence). The CDR3: CASSLRRGMEDTQYF. In DNA form, the CDR3 reads TGTGCCAGCAGCTTACGACGAGGAATGGAAGATACGCAGTATTTT.

The chain has TRBV7-6 and TRBJ2-2; no definite D call. V lost 2 bases, J lost 6 bases, and 7 bases lay in between. CDR3 length equals 13 residues. CDR1 SGHVS and CDR2 FNYEAQ come from the germline V gene. In DNA form, the CDR3 reads TGTGCCAGCAGCTTAATCTTTCCCGGGGAGCTGTTTTTT. Protein sequence: CASSLIFPGELFF.

CDR3 nucleotide sequence: TGTGCCAGCAGTTTTCGGGAGGGACGCGGCTACACCTTC. Translated: CASSFREGRGYTF. The chain uses TRBV12-3 or TRBV12-4 and TRBJ1-2; the D gene is possibly TRBD1 (5 bases). The CDR3 runs 13 residues. V was trimmed by 3 bases and J by 8 bases, leaving 13 bases between them.

This clonotype was detected a few times. This chain joins TRBV4-3 and TRBJ1-4, with D possibly matching TRBD1 (6 bases). Between the trimmed V and J ends, which lost 1 base and 7 bases, there was a span of 16 bases. Germline CDR1 LGHNA, CDR2 YSLEER. The CDR3 has 16 residues. CDR3: CASSQGAQGGGEKLFF. CDR3 sequence (DNA): TGCGCCAGCAGCCAAGGAGCCCAGGGAGGGGGTGAAAAACTGTTTTTT.

The J gene is TRBJ2-5, the V gene TRBV5-1; 12 bases are shared with TRBD1. The CDR3 runs to 16 residues. Germline V gene sequence: CDR1 SGHRS, CDR2 YFSETQ. After removal of 5 bases from V and 5 bases from J, the junction contained 10 bases not matched to a gene. The CDR3 region has the DNA TGCGCCAGCAGTTACGGCGGGACAGGGGGCGAGGAGACCCAGTACTTC. Amino acids: CASSYGGTGGEETQYF.

This chain links TRBV7-9 with TRBJ2-5; no definite D call. Germline V lookup: CDR1 SEHNR, CDR2 FQNEAQ (reference sequence). The CDR3 loop spans 13 amino acids. Trimming took off 3 bases at V and 5 bases at J, with 10 bases between the two ends. This CDR3 reads CASSFTQVETQYF. The CDR3 DNA reads as TGTGCCAGCAGCTTCACCCAAGTCGAGACCCAGTACTTC.

The table lists this clonotype with many counts. The chain is built from TRBV6-1 and TRBJ1-5; 9 bases are shared with TRBD1. The CDR3 loop spans 13 amino acids. Germline CDR1 and CDR2: MNHNS and SASEGT. V shed 5 bases, J shed 5 bases, and the junction held 1 base outside the gene matches. CDR3 amino acids: CASSTGGDQPQHF. As DNA, the CDR3 is TGTGCCAGCAGTACAGGGGGCGATCAGCCCCAGCATTTT.

This clonotype was seen a few times. V gene TRBV28 combines with J gene TRBJ2-5, with TRBD2 identical over 10 bases. Germline V gene data show CDR1 as MDHEN and CDR2 as SYDVKM. The CDR3 sequence is 11 residues long. The CDR3 region has the DNA TGTGGAGCGGGGGGGCTAGAGACCCAGTACTTC. This translates into CGAGGLETQYF.

The rearrangement joins TRBV28 to TRBJ2-7, with D possibly matching TRBD1 (6 bases). This CDR3 spans 11 amino acids. V was cut by 5 bases and J by 7 bases, with 9 bases left in between. CDR1 MDHEN and CDR2 SYDVKM come from the germline V gene. The CDR3 DNA sequence: TGTGCCAGCAGTACCGACAGGGAGCAGTACTTC. Its protein product is CASSTDREQYF. Full variable domain (remainder filled in from reference TRBV28 and TRBJ2-7): DVKVTQSSRYLVKRTGEKVFLECVQDMDHENMFWYRQDPGLGLRLIYFSYDVKMKEKGDIPEGYSVSREKKERFSLILESASTNQTSMYLCASSTDREQYFGPGTRLTVT.

This clonotype was found many times. CDR3 bases: TGTGCCAGCTCACCACCCGGGAGGGACTACAATGAGCAGTTCTTC. Translating it yields CASSPPGRDYNEQFF. The rearrangement links TRBV18 to TRBJ2-1; 8 bases are shared with TRBD2. Trimming took 0 bases from V and 3 from J; bases not matched to a gene: 1. The germline V gene has CDR1 KGHSH and CDR2 LQKENI. This CDR3 is 15 amino acids long. Full variable domain (remainder filled in from reference TRBV18 and TRBJ2-1): NAGVMQNPRHLVRRRGQEARLRCSPMKGHSHVYWYRQLPEEGLKFMVYLQKENIIDESGMPKERFSAEFPKEGPSILRIQQVVRGDSAAYFCASSPPGRDYNEQFFGPGTRLTVL.

This clonotype appeared a few times. This chain links TRBV15 with TRBJ2-3, with a weak D call TRBD2 (5 bases). CDR3 length equals 17 residues. Per the germline V gene, CDR1 is LNHNV and CDR2 is YYDKDF (reference sequence). Trimming took off 0 bases at V and 0 bases at J, with 13 bases between the two ends. The CDR3 region is CATSRDYRADSTDTQYF. The CDR3 region has the DNA TGTGCCACCAGCAGAGATTATCGAGCGGATAGCACAGATACGCAGTATTTT.